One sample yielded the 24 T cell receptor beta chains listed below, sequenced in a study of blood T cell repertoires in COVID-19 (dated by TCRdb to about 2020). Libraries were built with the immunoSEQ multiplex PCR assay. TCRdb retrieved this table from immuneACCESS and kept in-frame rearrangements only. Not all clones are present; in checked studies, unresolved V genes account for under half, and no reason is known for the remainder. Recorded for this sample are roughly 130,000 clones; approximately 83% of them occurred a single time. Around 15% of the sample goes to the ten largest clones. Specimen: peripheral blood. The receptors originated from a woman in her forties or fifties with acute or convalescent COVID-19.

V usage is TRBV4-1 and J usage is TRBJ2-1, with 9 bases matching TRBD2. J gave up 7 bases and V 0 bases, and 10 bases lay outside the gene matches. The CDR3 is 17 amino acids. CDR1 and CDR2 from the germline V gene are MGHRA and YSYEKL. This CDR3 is CASSQERTAGGRNEQFF. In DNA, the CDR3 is TGCGCCAGCAGCCAAGAGCGGACAGCGGGGGGTAGGAATGAGCAGTTCTTC.

DNA of the CDR3: TGTGCCAGCAGTTATCGGGGGAATGGGAGGCAGGATACGCAGTATTTT. Translated: CASSYRGNGRQDTQYF. This chain links TRBV6-5 with TRBJ2-3, with TRBD2 as a possible D gene (6 bases). V dropped 3 bases and J dropped 6 bases, with 19 bases sitting between them. Germline values: CDR1 MNHEY, CDR2 SVGAGI. The CDR3 is made up of 16 amino acids.

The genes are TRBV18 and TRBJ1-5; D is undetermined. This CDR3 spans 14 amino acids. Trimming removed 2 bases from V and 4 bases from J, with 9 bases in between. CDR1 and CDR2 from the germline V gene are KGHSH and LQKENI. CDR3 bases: TGTGCCAGCTCACCAGCGTCCGCGAATCAGCCCCAGCATTTT. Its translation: CASSPASANQPQHF.

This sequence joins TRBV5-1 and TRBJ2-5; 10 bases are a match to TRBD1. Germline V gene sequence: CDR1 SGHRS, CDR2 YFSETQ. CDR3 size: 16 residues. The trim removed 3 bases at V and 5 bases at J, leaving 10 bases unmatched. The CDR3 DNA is TGCGCCAGCAGCTCCACGTCGACAGGGGGCTTGGAGACCCAGTACTTC. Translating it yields CASSSTSTGGLETQYF.

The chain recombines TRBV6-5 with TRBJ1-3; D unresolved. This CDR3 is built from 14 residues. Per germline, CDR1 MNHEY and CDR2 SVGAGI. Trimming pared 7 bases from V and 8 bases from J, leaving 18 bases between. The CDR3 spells CASIESASGDTIYF. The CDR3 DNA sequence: TGTGCCAGCATCGAAAGTGCTTCCGGGGACACCATATATTTT.

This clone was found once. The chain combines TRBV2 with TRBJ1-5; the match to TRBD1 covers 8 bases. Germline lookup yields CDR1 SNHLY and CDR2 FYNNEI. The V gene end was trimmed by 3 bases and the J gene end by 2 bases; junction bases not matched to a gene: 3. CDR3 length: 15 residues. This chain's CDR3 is CASSDTGGGNQPQHF. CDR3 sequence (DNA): TGTGCCAGCAGTGATACAGGGGGAGGCAATCAGCCCCAGCATTTT.

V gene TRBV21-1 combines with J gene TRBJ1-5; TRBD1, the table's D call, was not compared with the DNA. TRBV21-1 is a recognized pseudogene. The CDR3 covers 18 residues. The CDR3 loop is CASSKFYVRDRGNQPQHF. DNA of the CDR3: TGTGCCAGCAGCAAATTCTACGTGAGAGACAGGGGAAATCAGCCCCAGCATTTT.

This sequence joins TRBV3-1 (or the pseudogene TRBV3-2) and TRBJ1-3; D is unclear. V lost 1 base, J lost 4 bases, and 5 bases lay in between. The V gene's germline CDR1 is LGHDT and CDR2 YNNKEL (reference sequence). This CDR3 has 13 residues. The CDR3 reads CASSQGRGNTIYF. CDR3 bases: TGTGCCAGCAGCCAAGGGAGGGGAAACACCATATATTTT.

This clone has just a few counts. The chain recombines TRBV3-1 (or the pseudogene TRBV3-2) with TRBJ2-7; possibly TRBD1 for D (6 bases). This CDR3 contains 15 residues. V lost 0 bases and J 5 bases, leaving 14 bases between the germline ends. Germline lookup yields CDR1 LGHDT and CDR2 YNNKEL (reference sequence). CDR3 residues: CASSQDTGRGNEQYF. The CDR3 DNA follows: TGTGCCAGCAGCCAAGATACGGGCAGGGGCAACGAGCAGTACTTC.

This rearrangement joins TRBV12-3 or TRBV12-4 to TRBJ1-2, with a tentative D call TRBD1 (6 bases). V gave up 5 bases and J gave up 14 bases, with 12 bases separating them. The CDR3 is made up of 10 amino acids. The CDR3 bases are TGTGCCAGCAGTAGGGGGATCCAGACCTTC. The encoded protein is CASSRGIQTF.

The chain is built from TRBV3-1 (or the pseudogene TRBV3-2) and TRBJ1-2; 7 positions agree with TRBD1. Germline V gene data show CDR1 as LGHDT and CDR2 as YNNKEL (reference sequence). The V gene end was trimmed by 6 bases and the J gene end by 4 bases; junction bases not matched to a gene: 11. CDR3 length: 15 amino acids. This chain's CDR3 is CASSPKRDSVYGYTF. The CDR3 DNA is TGTGCCAGCAGTCCAAAACGGGACAGCGTCTATGGCTACACCTTC.

In DNA form, the CDR3 reads TGTGCCACCAGCAGAGACCGGACAGGGGGAATAAACACTGAAGCTTTCTTT. This translates into CATSRDRTGGINTEAFF. The J gene is TRBJ1-1, the V gene TRBV15, with 10 bases aligning to TRBD1. This CDR3 comprises 17 residues. The V gene end was trimmed by 0 bases and the J gene end by 2 bases; junction bases not matched to a gene: 6. The V gene's germline CDR1 is LNHNV and CDR2 YYDKDF (reference sequence).

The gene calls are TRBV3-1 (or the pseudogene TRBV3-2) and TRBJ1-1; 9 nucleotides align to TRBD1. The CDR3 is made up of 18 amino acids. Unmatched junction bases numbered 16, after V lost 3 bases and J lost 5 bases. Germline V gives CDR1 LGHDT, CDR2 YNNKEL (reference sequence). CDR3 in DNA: TGTGCCAGCAGCCACTGGACAGGGGTCTTTCAAAAGGAAACTGAAGCTTTCTTT. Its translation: CASSHWTGVFQKETEAFF.

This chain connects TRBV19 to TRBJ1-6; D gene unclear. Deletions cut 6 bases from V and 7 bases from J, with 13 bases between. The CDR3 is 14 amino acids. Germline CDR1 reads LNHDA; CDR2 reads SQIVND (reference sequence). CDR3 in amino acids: CASRTNRENSPLHF. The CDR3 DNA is TGTGCCAGTAGAACCAACCGGGAGAATTCACCCCTCCACTTT.

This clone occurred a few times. CDR3 nucleotides: TGTGCCAGCAGTCCGAACACAGGGATATTCTCTGGGGCCAACGTCCTGACTTTC. It yields the protein CASSPNTGIFSGANVLTF. The V call is TRBV6-6, the J call TRBJ2-6; a possible D gene is TRBD1 (6 bases). CDR3 length: 18 amino acids. Trimming cost V 5 bases and J 0 bases, with 17 bases left between them. Germline CDR1 MNHNY, CDR2 SVGAGI (reference sequence).

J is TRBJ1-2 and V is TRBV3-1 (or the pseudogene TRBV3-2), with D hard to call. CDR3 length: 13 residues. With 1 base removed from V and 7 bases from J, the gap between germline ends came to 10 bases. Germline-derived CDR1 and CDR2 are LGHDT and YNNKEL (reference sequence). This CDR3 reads CASSQGWARGYTF. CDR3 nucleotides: TGTGCCAGCAGCCAAGGATGGGCCCGTGGCTACACCTTC.

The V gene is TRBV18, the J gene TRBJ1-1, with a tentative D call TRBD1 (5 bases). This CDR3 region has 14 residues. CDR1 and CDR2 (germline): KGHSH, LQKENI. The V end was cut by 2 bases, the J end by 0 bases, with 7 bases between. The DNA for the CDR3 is TGTGCCAGCTCACCAGGGGCGGTGAACACTGAAGCTTTCTTT. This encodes CASSPGAVNTEAFF.

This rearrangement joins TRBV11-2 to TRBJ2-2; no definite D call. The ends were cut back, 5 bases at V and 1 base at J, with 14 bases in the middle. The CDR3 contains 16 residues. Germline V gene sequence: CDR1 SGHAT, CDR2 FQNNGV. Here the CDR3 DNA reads TGTGCCAGCAGCCTAACCCCCAGCGAGAACACCGGGGAGCTGTTTTTT. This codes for CASSLTPSENTGELFF.

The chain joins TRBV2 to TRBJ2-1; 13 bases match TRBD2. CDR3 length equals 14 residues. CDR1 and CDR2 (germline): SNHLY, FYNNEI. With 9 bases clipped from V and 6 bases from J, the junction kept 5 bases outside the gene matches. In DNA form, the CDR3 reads TGTGCCAGACAGGGACTAGCGGGGATCAATGAGCAGTTCTTC. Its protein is CARQGLAGINEQFF.

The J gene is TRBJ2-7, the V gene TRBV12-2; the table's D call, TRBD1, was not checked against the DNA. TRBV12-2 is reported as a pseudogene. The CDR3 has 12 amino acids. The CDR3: CASRPQGGGQYF. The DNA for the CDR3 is TGTGCAAGTCGCCCTCAAGGAGGGGGCCAGTACTTC.

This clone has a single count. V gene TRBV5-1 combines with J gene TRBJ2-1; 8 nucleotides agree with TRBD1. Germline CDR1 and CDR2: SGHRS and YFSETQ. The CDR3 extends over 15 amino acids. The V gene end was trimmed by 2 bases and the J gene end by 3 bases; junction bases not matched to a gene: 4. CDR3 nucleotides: TGCGCCAGCAGCTTTCAGGGGGCGCACTACAATGAGCAGTTCTTC. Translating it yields CASSFQGAHYNEQFF.

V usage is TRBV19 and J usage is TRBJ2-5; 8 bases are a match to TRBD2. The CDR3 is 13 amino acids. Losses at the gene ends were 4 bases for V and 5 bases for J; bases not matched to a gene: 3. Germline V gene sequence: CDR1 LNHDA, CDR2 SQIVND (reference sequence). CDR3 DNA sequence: TGTGCCAGTAGTACAGCGGGGGTTGAGACCCAGTACTTC. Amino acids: CASSTAGVETQYF.

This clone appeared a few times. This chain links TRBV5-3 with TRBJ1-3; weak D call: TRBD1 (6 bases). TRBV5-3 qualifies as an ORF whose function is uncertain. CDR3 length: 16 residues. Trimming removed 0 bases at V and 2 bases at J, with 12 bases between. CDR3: CARSLGQPGAGNTIYF. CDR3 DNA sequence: TGTGCCAGAAGCTTGGGACAGCCAGGGGCTGGAAACACCATATATTTT.

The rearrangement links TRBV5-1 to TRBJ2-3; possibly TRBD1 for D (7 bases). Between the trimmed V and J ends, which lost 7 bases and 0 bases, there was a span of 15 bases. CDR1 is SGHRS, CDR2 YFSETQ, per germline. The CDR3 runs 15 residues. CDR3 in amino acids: CASAEPGGSTDTQYF. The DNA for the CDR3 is TGCGCCAGCGCCGAACCAGGGGGGAGCACAGATACGCAGTATTTT.